These 19 T cell receptor beta chains share one sample of origin, sequenced in a study of blood T cell repertoires in COVID-19. Using immunoSEQ multiplex PCR, the repertoire was profiled, and TCRdb retains in-frame clones only, with some absent. The sample lists fewer than 250,000 clones, around four fifths occurring once. The sample taken for sequencing was peripheral blood. The receptors stem from a man aged 55-75 years with COVID-19, enrolled during active disease.

The gene calls are TRBV19 and TRBJ2-7, with D possibly TRBD2 on 5 matching bases. This CDR3 has 14 amino acids. Trimming left V 4 bases short and J 2 bases short, with 12 bases between. The germline V gene encodes CDR1 LNHDA and CDR2 SQIVND (reference sequence). CDR3 residues: CASSRRTDAYEQYF. CDR3 in DNA: TGTGCCAGTAGTAGGCGGACTGACGCCTACGAGCAGTACTTC.

This chain joins TRBV5-1 and TRBJ2-2; 11 bases map to TRBD2. The ends lost 4 bases at V and 9 bases at J; junction bases unmatched: 5. In germline, CDR1 is SGHRS, CDR2 YFSETQ. CDR3 length equals 14 residues. The CDR3: CASSVTSGIRELFF. The DNA of the CDR3 is TGCGCCAGCAGCGTGACTAGCGGGATCAGGGAGCTGTTTTTT.

In the case of this clone: The junction departs from germline at one end; a sequencing error may be responsible. This chain uses TRBV2 with TRBJ1-2; D may be TRBD1 (6 bases). CDR3 length equals 12 residues. CDR1 and CDR2 from the germline V gene are SNHLY and FYNNEI. CDR3 in amino acids: CASSEGQGTISF. DNA for the CDR3: TGTGCCAGCAGTGAGGGGCAGGGGACGATCTCCTTC. Looking up the rest from reference TRBV2 and TRBJ1-2 gives the full variable domain: EPEVTQTPSHQVTQMGQEVILRCVPISNHLYFYWYRQILGQKVEFLVSFYNNEISEKSEIFDDQFSVERPDGSNFTLKIRSTKLEDSAMYFCASSEGQGTISFGSGTRLTVV.

V usage is TRBV15 and J usage is TRBJ1-5; maybe TRBD1 (5 bases). The CDR3 sequence is 15 residues long. Deletions cut 0 bases from V and 6 bases from J, with 12 bases between. Germline V gene sequence: CDR1 LNHNV, CDR2 YYDKDF (reference sequence). The DNA of the CDR3 is TGTGCCACCAGCAGAGATAAGGGGCGAGGTCAGCCCCAGCATTTT. Translating it yields CATSRDKGRGQPQHF.

This clone was found once. The CDR3, as DNA: TGCGCCAGCAGCCCGACTAGGTCCAGTGAGCAGTTCTTC. Protein sequence: CASSPTRSSEQFF. J is TRBJ2-1 and V is TRBV5-1; a possible D gene is TRBD2 (6 bases). V was pared by 4 bases and J by 9 bases, with 14 bases between. The CDR3 loop spans 13 amino acids. Germline V lookup: CDR1 SGHRS, CDR2 YFSETQ.

CDR3 bases: TGTGCCAGCAGCCCAGCCGGACTAGCCTTTCAGACCGGGGAGCTGTTTTTT. Protein: CASSPAGLAFQTGELFF. The chain links TRBV7-9 to TRBJ2-2; 8 nucleotides match TRBD2. From germline, CDR1 is SEHNR and CDR2 FQNEAQ (reference sequence). The CDR3 is 17 amino acids. V trimming: 5 bases; J trimming: 5 bases; junction bases outside the gene matches: 13.

This chain links TRBV12-3 or TRBV12-4 with TRBJ2-1; 7 bases are a match to TRBD2. The V segment lost 6 bases and the J segment 10 bases; nucleotides outside the gene matches: 9. The CDR3 is 13 amino acids. CDR3 sequence (DNA): TGTGCCAGCAGGGACCAAGCGGGGAGCGAGCAGTTCTTC. It is translated as CASRDQAGSEQFF.

This clone has just one count. The chain employs TRBV27 and TRBJ2-1, with 8 bases aligning to TRBD1. V was pared by 1 base and J by 5 bases, with 7 bases of the junction left unmatched. The CDR3 has 16 residues. Germline V gene lookup returns CDR1 MNHEY and CDR2 SMNVEV (reference sequence). The CDR3 loop is CASSLFRRGRDNEQFF. The CDR3 bases are TGTGCCAGCAGTTTATTCCGCAGGGGGCGGGACAATGAGCAGTTCTTC.

The chain carries TRBV3-1 (or the pseudogene TRBV3-2) and TRBJ2-5; the D gene is possibly TRBD2 (6 bases). The CDR3 is made up of 15 amino acids. V lost 1 base and J 2 bases, leaving 11 bases between the germline ends. CDR1 and CDR2 (germline): LGHDT, YNNKEL (reference sequence). CDR3 residues: CASSQGRGSQETQYF. The CDR3, as DNA: TGTGCCAGCAGCCAAGGGAGGGGCAGTCAAGAGACCCAGTACTTC.

The rearrangement uses TRBV5-6 and TRBJ1-4; no definite D call. The J call may not be correct, given that the DNA end is closer to TRBJ2-2. Germline V gives CDR1 SGHDT, CDR2 YYEEEE. This CDR3 is built from 13 residues. DNA of the CDR3: TGTGCCAGCAGGTCTGGTCCGTCCGGGGAGCTGTTTTTT. It specifies CASRSGPSGELFF.

V is TRBV2 and J is TRBJ2-7, with TRBD1 identical over 7 bases. With V trimmed by 8 bases and J by 6 bases, 19 bases remained unmatched. The germline gives CDR1 SNHLY, CDR2 FYNNEI. The CDR3 length is 16 residues. The CDR3 DNA reads as TGTGCCAGCGCCTACATAACGGGACAGAAGAAGCGCGAGCAGTACTTC. As protein: CASAYITGQKKREQYF.

This sequence joins TRBV6-5 and TRBJ1-5, with D tentatively TRBD1 (6 bases). This CDR3 contains 13 residues. V lost 7 bases to trimming and J lost 5 bases, with 12 bases between them. Germline CDR1 reads MNHEY; CDR2 reads SVGAGI. CDR3 sequence reads: CASNLGGYQPQHF. As DNA, the CDR3 is TGTGCCAGCAACCTTGGGGGCTATCAGCCCCAGCATTTT.

The V gene is TRBV28, the J gene TRBJ2-1, with D tentatively TRBD1 (6 bases). The CDR3 has 12 amino acids. In germline, CDR1 is MDHEN, CDR2 SYDVKM. V lost 6 bases and J lost 14, with 17 bases in between. DNA for the CDR3: TGTGCCAGCAGCTCCTCGGGGAAGGGGGAGTTCTTC. It codes for CASSSSGKGEFF. Together with reference TRBV28 and TRBJ2-1, the CDR3 gives the full variable domain: DVKVTQSSRYLVKRTGEKVFLECVQDMDHENMFWYRQDPGLGLRLIYFSYDVKMKEKGDIPEGYSVSREKKERFSLILESASTNQTSMYLCASSSSGKGEFFGPGTRLTVL.

The rearrangement links TRBV28 to TRBJ1-4, with unresolved D. The germline V gene encodes CDR1 MDHEN and CDR2 SYDVKM. The V end was cut by 4 bases, the J end by 2 bases, with 11 bases between. This CDR3 is built from 15 residues. The CDR3 region has the DNA TGTGCCAGCAGTTCCAGAGGAGCGACTAATGAAAAACTGTTTTTT. Protein sequence: CASSSRGATNEKLFF.

V and J are TRBV28 and TRBJ1-5; 10 nucleotides agree with TRBD1. The CDR3 runs to 16 residues. V lost 3 bases to trimming and J lost 6 bases; unmatched junction nucleotides: 8. Germline assignment: CDR1 MDHEN and CDR2 SYDVKM. The CDR3 sequence: CASSFPGTGVTQPQHF. CDR3 nucleotides: TGTGCCAGCAGTTTTCCCGGGACAGGGGTAACTCAGCCCCAGCATTTT. Combining the CDR3 with reference TRBV28 and TRBJ1-5 gives the whole variable domain DVKVTQSSRYLVKRTGEKVFLECVQDMDHENMFWYRQDPGLGLRLIYFSYDVKMKEKGDIPEGYSVSREKKERFSLILESASTNQTSMYLCASSFPGTGVTQPQHFGDGTRLSIL.

In this sample, this clone turned up once. The V and J genes are TRBV5-8 and TRBJ1-2, with TRBD1 matching 7 bases. The CDR3 is 14 residues long. The trim removed 3 bases at V and 3 bases at J, leaving 5 bases unmatched. The V gene's germline CDR1 is SGHTS and CDR2 YDEGEE. The CDR3 sequence: CASSYAGTDYGYTF. The CDR3 DNA reads as TGTGCCAGCAGCTACGCCGGGACAGACTATGGCTACACCTTC.

The gene calls are TRBV28 and TRBJ2-1; tentatively, D is TRBD2 (6 bases). CDR3 length: 17 residues. CDR1 is MDHEN and CDR2 is SYDVKM in the germline V gene. Trimming pared 4 bases from V and 2 bases from J, leaving 18 bases between. Here the CDR3 DNA reads TGTGCCAGCAGTTCCCCGTCGCTAGCGCTCACCTACAATGAGCAGTTCTTC. Translated: CASSSPSLALTYNEQFF.

This chain links TRBV4-1 with TRBJ1-1; 7 bases agree with TRBD1. The CDR3 runs 15 residues. J lost 1 base, V lost 5 bases, and 7 bases had no gene match. Germline assignment: CDR1 MGHRA and CDR2 YSYEKL. The DNA for the CDR3 is TGCGCCAGCAGCAAAGGACAGGTCCAGAACACTGAAGCTTTCTTT. It yields the protein CASSKGQVQNTEAFF.

This chain joins TRBV3-1 (or the pseudogene TRBV3-2) and TRBJ1-1; the D gene is possibly TRBD1 (5 bases). CDR3 size: 14 residues. V lost 6 bases, J lost 3 bases, and 14 bases lay in between. CDR1 and CDR2 (germline): LGHDT, YNNKEL (reference sequence). The CDR3 loop is CASSRVGGDTEAFF. The CDR3, as DNA: TGTGCCAGCAGTCGCGTCGGGGGGGACACTGAAGCTTTCTTT.